Listed here are 28 T cell receptor beta chains from one sample, sequenced in a study of cytotoxic CD8 clonotypes in ibrutinib-treated CLL. The table came from immunoSEQ multiplex PCR; TCRdb's copy has only in-frame clones and leaves some out. The data show tens of thousands of clones, around 65% seen once. The specimen was PBMCs, collected after 12 months of ibrutinib treatment. These receptors came from a human donor with chronic lymphocytic leukemia.

V gene TRBV7-9 combines with J gene TRBJ1-5; D is unresolved. V dropped 1 base and J dropped 3 bases, with 10 bases sitting between them. Per germline, CDR1 SEHNR and CDR2 FQNEAQ (reference sequence). This CDR3 is built from 15 residues. CDR3 protein: CASSLGPVNNQPQHF. Here the CDR3 DNA reads TGTGCCAGCAGCTTAGGGCCAGTTAACAATCAGCCCCAGCATTTT.

J is TRBJ2-5 and V is TRBV6-6; D is possibly TRBD2 (5 bases). V was trimmed by 4 bases and J by 3 bases, leaving 12 bases between them. The germline V gene has CDR1 MNHNY and CDR2 SVGAGI (reference sequence). This CDR3 region has 14 residues. CDR3 amino acids: CASSSLGVKETQYF. The CDR3, as DNA: TGTGCCAGCAGTTCGTTGGGAGTGAAAGAGACCCAGTACTTC.

The V gene is TRBV18, the J gene TRBJ2-5; 8 positions match TRBD2. The CDR3 totals 15 residues. Germline lookup yields CDR1 KGHSH and CDR2 LQKENI. J was trimmed by 2 bases and V by 1 base; bases with no gene match: 3. CDR3 DNA sequence: TGTGCCAGCTCACCACTAGCGGGGAGACAAGAGACCCAGTACTTC. Translated: CASSPLAGRQETQYF. The variable domain in full, with the rest retrieved from reference TRBV18 and TRBJ2-5, is NAGVMQNPRHLVRRRGQEARLRCSPMKGHSHVYWYRQLPEEGLKFMVYLQKENIIDESGMPKERFSAEFPKEGPSILRIQQVVRGDSAAYFCASSPLAGRQETQYFGPGTRLLVL.

This clone appeared once. This chain connects TRBV5-1 to TRBJ2-7; 7 positions match TRBD1. CDR1 and CDR2 from the germline V gene are SGHRS and YFSETQ. The CDR3 consists of 12 residues. V was clipped by 5 bases and J by 5 bases; unmatched bases: 4. The DNA for the CDR3 is TGCGCCAGCAGTCCTCAGGGGGACGAGCAGTACTTC. It specifies CASSPQGDEQYF. Looking up the rest from reference TRBV5-1 and TRBJ2-7 gives the full variable domain: KAGVTQTPRYLIKTRGQQVTLSCSPISGHRSVSWYQQTPGQGLQFLFEYFSETQRNKGNFPGRFSGRQFSNSRSEMNVSTLELGDSALYLCASSPQGDEQYFGPGTRLTVT.

The CDR3 loop is CASSQDNTGGAFVFF. The CDR3 DNA reads TGTGCCAGCAGCCAAGATAATACGGGAGGCGCATTCGTTTTCTTT. V and J are TRBV14 and TRBJ1-1, with D uncertain. CDR3 length: 15 residues. The V and J ends lost 0 bases and 13 bases respectively, with 21 bases between them. Germline-derived CDR1 and CDR2 are SGHDN and FVKESK.

The rearrangement uses TRBV5-4 and TRBJ2-3; D gene ambiguous. Germline V gene lookup returns CDR1 SGHNT and CDR2 YYREEE (reference sequence). The CDR3 consists of 14 residues. The V and J ends lost 2 bases and 1 base respectively, with 8 bases between them. CDR3 DNA sequence: TGTGCCAGCAGCTTTCAAACAGGCACAGATACGCAGTATTTT. Translated, it gives CASSFQTGTDTQYF.

The rearrangement links TRBV7-9 to TRBJ2-3; 8 bases align to TRBD1. The CDR3 runs 14 residues. Germline CDR1 reads SEHNR; CDR2 reads FQNEAQ (reference sequence). The V segment lost 3 bases and the J segment 6 bases; nucleotides outside the gene matches: 5. The CDR3 loop is CASSLTGDLDTQYF. CDR3 nucleotides: TGTGCCAGCAGCTTGACAGGGGACCTTGATACGCAGTATTTT.

This clone was seen a handful of times. The rearrangement joins TRBV25-1 to TRBJ2-7; tentatively, D is TRBD1 (5 bases). CDR1 and CDR2 from the germline V gene are MGHDK and SYGVNS. The germline V and J ends were trimmed by 3 bases and 4 bases, with 16 bases remaining between them. This CDR3 contains 15 residues. The CDR3 region is CASSDGPGFSYEQYF. CDR3 nucleotides: TGTGCCAGCAGTGATGGGCCAGGGTTTTCGTACGAGCAGTACTTC.

The chain has TRBV28 and TRBJ1-2; perhaps TRBD1 as D (6 bases). CDR1 is MDHEN, CDR2 SYDVKM, per germline. The V gene lost 5 bases and the J gene lost 7 bases, with 11 bases spanning the gap. This CDR3 has 12 residues. The DNA for the CDR3 is TGTGCCAGCAGTGCCAGGGGCCTTGGCTACACCTTC. Its translation: CASSARGLGYTF.

This chain connects TRBV6-5 to TRBJ1-6; unclear D gene. Germline CDR1 MNHEY, CDR2 SVGAGI. The CDR3 covers 14 residues. V was trimmed by 5 bases and J by 8 bases, leaving 13 bases between them. The CDR3 DNA sequence: TGTGCCAGCAGTCGCTATATTCAGGATTCACCCCTCCACTTT. Translated, it gives CASSRYIQDSPLHF.

This chain connects TRBV7-2 to TRBJ1-2; the D gene is possibly TRBD1 (6 bases). The CDR3 runs 16 residues. Germline V CDR1 and CDR2: SGHTA, FQGNSA. V was trimmed by 4 bases and J by 7 bases, leaving 22 bases between them. The CDR3 spells CASSSRRGGGPGGYTF. In nucleotides, the CDR3 is TGTGCCAGCAGCTCCAGGAGGGGAGGGGGTCCGGGTGGCTACACCTTC.

J is TRBJ2-1 and V is TRBV5-1; D could derive from TRBD1 or TRBD2 (5 bases each). With 1 base removed from V and 5 bases from J, the gap between germline ends came to 16 bases. Germline loops: CDR1 SGHRS, CDR2 YFSETQ. The CDR3 totals 16 residues. CDR3 loop: CASSLRGIGLDNEQFF. DNA for the CDR3: TGCGCCAGCAGCTTGAGGGGAATTGGACTCGACAATGAGCAGTTCTTC.

The chain is built from TRBV27 and TRBJ2-7; 8 nucleotides match TRBD2. The V gene end was trimmed by 2 bases and the J gene end by 2 bases; junction bases not matched to a gene: 5. The V gene's germline CDR1 is MNHEY and CDR2 SMNVEV (reference sequence). The CDR3 consists of 15 residues. The CDR3 here is CASSLRGGNPYEQYF. The CDR3 bases are TGTGCCAGCAGTTTACGGGGGGGAAACCCCTACGAGCAGTACTTC.

The chain combines TRBV7-2 with TRBJ2-5, with no clear D. The V and J ends lost 3 bases and 4 bases respectively, with 6 bases between them. Germline V gives CDR1 SGHTA, CDR2 FQGNSA. The CDR3 is made up of 12 amino acids. The CDR3 bases are TGTGCCAGCAGCTTTTTGTTAGAGACCCAGTACTTC. Translated: CASSFLLETQYF. Complete variable domain (other parts from reference TRBV7-2 and TRBJ2-5): GAGVSQSPSNKVTEKGKDVELRCDPISGHTALYWYRQSLGQGLEFLIYFQGNSAPDKSGLPSDRFSAERTGGSVSTLTIQRTQQEDSAVYLCASSFLLETQYFGPGTRLLVL.

This clone has more than one count but fewer than ten. V usage is TRBV20-1 and J usage is TRBJ1-1, with D possibly being TRBD1 (5 bases). Germline values: CDR1 DFQATT, CDR2 SNEGSKA (reference sequence). There are 11 residues in the CDR3. Trimming stripped 4 bases from V and 6 bases from J, with 9 bases between. The CDR3 reads CSAIRGPEAFF. The CDR3 nucleotides read TGCAGTGCTATTCGGGGACCTGAAGCTTTCTTT.

V usage is TRBV7-2 and J usage is TRBJ2-3; D gene uncertain. This CDR3 has 14 residues. V was pared by 1 base and J by 2 bases, with 7 bases between. The germline V gene has CDR1 SGHTA and CDR2 FQGNSA. CDR3 loop: CASSLVGATDTQYF. The CDR3 bases are TGTGCCAGCAGCTTAGTCGGAGCCACAGATACGCAGTATTTT.

This clone was observed a handful of times. V gene TRBV6-1 combines with J gene TRBJ1-6; the D gene is possibly TRBD1 (5 bases). The CDR3 is made up of 13 amino acids. Germline V gene lookup returns CDR1 MNHNS and CDR2 SASEGT. The V gene lost 4 bases and the J gene lost 8 bases, with 9 bases spanning the gap. CDR3 protein: CASSGGGYSPLHF. For the CDR3, the DNA is TGTGCCAGCAGTGGCGGGGGGTATTCACCCCTCCACTTT.

V and J are TRBV6-5 and TRBJ2-1; no clear D gene. Germline V CDR1 and CDR2: MNHEY, SVGAGI. V was trimmed by 6 bases and J by 0 bases, leaving 12 bases between them. CDR3 length equals 15 residues. CDR3 amino acids: CASRGGPSSYNEQFF. The CDR3 bases are TGTGCCAGCAGGGGCGGCCCGAGCTCCTACAATGAGCAGTTCTTC.

In this sample, this clone turned up a few times. The chain combines TRBV4-1 with TRBJ1-1; D not certain. Between the trimmed V and J ends, which lost 3 bases and 10 bases, there was a span of 12 bases. The germline CDR1 and CDR2 sequences are MGHRA and YSYEKL. CDR3 length: 12 residues. CDR3 in DNA: TGCGCCAGCAGCCACCCAGGCATCCGAGCTTTCTTT. Protein product: CASSHPGIRAFF.

CDR3 sequence: CARGAQGEINSPLHF. Written as DNA, the CDR3 is TGTGCCAGGGGGGCACAGGGTGAAATTAATTCACCCCTCCACTTT. The rearrangement uses TRBV2 and TRBJ1-6; a weak D match, TRBD1 (6 bases). The V and J ends lost 9 bases and 6 bases respectively, with 18 bases between them. CDR1 and CDR2 (germline): SNHLY, FYNNEI. This CDR3 is built from 15 residues.

In this sample, this clone turned up a few times. V gene TRBV4-3 combines with J gene TRBJ1-5, with 9 bases lining up with TRBD1. After removal of 0 bases from V and 8 bases from J, the junction contained 11 bases not matched to a gene. Germline lookup yields CDR1 LGHNA and CDR2 YSLEER. This CDR3 is 17 amino acids long. The CDR3 loop is CASSQDGTGLGAKPQHF. The CDR3 bases are TGCGCCAGCAGCCAAGACGGGACAGGGTTAGGGGCAAAGCCCCAGCATTTT.

The chain joins TRBV2 to TRBJ1-3; unclear D gene. The V gene's germline CDR1 is SNHLY and CDR2 FYNNEI. The V and J ends lost 7 bases and 7 bases respectively, with 8 bases between them. The CDR3 length is 11 residues. This CDR3 is CASTLKNTIYF. CDR3 DNA sequence: TGTGCCAGCACCCTGAAGAACACCATATATTTT.

The chain is built from TRBV5-6 and TRBJ2-7; D may be TRBD2 (6 bases). This CDR3 contains 14 residues. Germline V gene sequence: CDR1 SGHDT, CDR2 YYEEEE. Trimming cost V 5 bases and J 1 base, with 13 bases left between them. CDR3 region: CASSGRGISYEQYF. As DNA, the CDR3 is TGTGCCAGCAGTGGGCGGGGCATTTCCTACGAGCAGTACTTC.

The chain combines TRBV7-2 with TRBJ1-2, with 9 bases lining up with TRBD1. In germline, CDR1 is SGHTA, CDR2 FQGNSA. The V gene end was trimmed by 5 bases and the J gene end by 5 bases; junction bases not matched to a gene: 12. The CDR3 contains 16 residues. The CDR3 DNA is TGTGCCAGCAGCCAAGCCCCCACAGGGGGCAGGTATGGCTACACCTTC. Protein: CASSQAPTGGRYGYTF.

The rearrangement joins TRBV7-3 to TRBJ2-7; no clear D. Trimming removed 1 base from V and 5 bases from J, with 12 bases in between. Looked up from germline, CDR1 is SGHTA and CDR2 is FQGTGA. The CDR3 covers 14 residues. CDR3 region: CASSLNPAGHEQYF. DNA for the CDR3: TGTGCCAGCAGCTTAAACCCAGCCGGCCACGAGCAGTACTTC. Full variable domain (rest looked up from reference TRBV7-3 and TRBJ2-7): GAGVSQTPSNKVTEKGKYVELRCDPISGHTALYWYRQSLGQGPEFLIYFQGTGAADDSGLPNDRFFAVRPEGSVSTLKIQRTERGDSAVYLCASSLNPAGHEQYFGPGTRLTVT.

CDR3 in amino acids: CASSPSGVNTEAFF. CDR3 bases: TGTGCCAGCAGCCCCTCGGGGGTGAACACTGAAGCTTTCTTT. This chain connects TRBV11-3 to TRBJ1-1, with D maybe TRBD1 (5 bases). Trimming removed 5 bases from V and 0 bases from J, with 10 bases in between. The germline gives CDR1 SGHNT, CDR2 YENEEA. The CDR3 has 14 amino acids.

The J gene is TRBJ1-6, the V gene TRBV5-4; no clear D gene. This CDR3 is 16 amino acids long. Trimming pared 5 bases from V and 5 bases from J, leaving 17 bases between. The germline gives CDR1 SGHNT, CDR2 YYREEE (reference sequence). The CDR3 nucleotides are TGTGCCAGCAGTCCCTCACCTGATTATAATAATTCACCCCTCCACTTT. This codes for CASSPSPDYNNSPLHF.

A few counts support this clone. The chain carries TRBV9 and TRBJ1-1; D gene uncertain. This CDR3 contains 14 residues. The V end was cut by 0 bases, the J end by 1 base, with 7 bases between. Looked up from germline, CDR1 is SGDLS and CDR2 is YYNGEE. The CDR3 nucleotides read TGTGCCAGCAGCGTAGCGCCCTGGAACACTGAAGCTTTCTTT. The encoded protein is CASSVAPWNTEAFF.